This T cell receptor beta chain was documented in a study of cytomegalovirus exposure and HLA in healthy donors. Whole-study findings and limits: Most TCR sequences were uncommon, yet certain public TCRs appeared in many donors.

Sequenced by immunoSEQ multiplex PCR; TCRdb stores in-frame clones only, minus some. The table lists some 130,000 clones, about nine tenths of them singletons. As concerns this clone: The antigen remains undetermined.

CDR3 length: 13 residues. V was pared by 6 bases and J by 5 bases, with 4 bases of the junction left unmatched. Germline V gives CDR1 KGHSH, CDR2 LQKENI. Material: PBMCs. This TCR was sampled from a man aged 25-40 years in good health and CMV-seronegative. The rearrangement uses TRBV18 and TRBJ1-5; 7 bases align to TRBD1. The CDR3 DNA reads TGTGCCAGCTCTCGGGACAGCGATCAGCCCCAGCATTTT. Its protein product is CASSRDSDQPQHF.